Shown below are 23 T cell receptor beta chains from a single sample sequenced in a study of cytomegalovirus exposure and HLA in healthy donors. Primers included in the PCR were 60 Vbeta and 13 Jbeta primers. Assay: immunoSEQ multiplex PCR; the TCRdb copy retains only in-frame clones and omits some. The sample has some 200,000 clones, approximately 70% seen once. Sequenced sample: PBMCs. The receptors here all came from a man aged 35-49 years in good health and CMV-seropositive.

This sequence joins TRBV5-3 and TRBJ2-2; D might be TRBD2 (5 bases). TRBV5-3 is designated an ORF whose function remains uncertain. The V end lost 7 bases, the J end lost 7 bases, and 11 bases lay between the germline ends. The CDR3 covers 12 residues. CDR3 coding DNA: TGTGCCAGAGGCTCGGAGGACGGGGAGCTGTTTTTT. Translation: CARGSEDGELFF.

V gene TRBV19 combines with J gene TRBJ2-1, with TRBD1 matching 7 bases. CDR3 length equals 15 residues. Trimming took 6 bases from V and 3 from J; bases not matched to a gene: 8. Per germline, CDR1 LNHDA and CDR2 SQIVND (reference sequence). This CDR3 is CASRSNRDSYNEQFF. The CDR3 DNA follows: TGTGCCAGTAGGTCGAACCGGGACAGCTACAATGAGCAGTTCTTC. Filled out from reference TRBV19 and TRBJ2-1, the complete variable domain reads DGGITQSPKYLFRKEGQNVTLSCEQNLNHDAMYWYRQDPGQGLRLIYYSQIVNDFQKGDIAEGYSVSREKKESFPLTVTSAQKNPTAFYLCASRSNRDSYNEQFFGPGTRLTVL.

V usage is TRBV18 and J usage is TRBJ2-5; D not resolved. Germline CDR1 is KGHSH and CDR2 is LQKENI. V was shortened by 5 bases and J by 1 base, with 8 bases between the two germline ends. There are 13 residues in the CDR3. The CDR3, as DNA: TGTGCCAGCTCAAGCTCGGGCCAAGAGACCCAGTACTTC. It codes for CASSSSGQETQYF. Full variable domain (rest looked up from reference TRBV18 and TRBJ2-5): NAGVMQNPRHLVRRRGQEARLRCSPMKGHSHVYWYRQLPEEGLKFMVYLQKENIIDESGMPKERFSAEFPKEGPSILRIQQVVRGDSAAYFCASSSSGQETQYFGPGTRLLVL.

This chain joins TRBV19 and TRBJ1-1; perhaps TRBD1 as D (6 bases). The CDR3 is 15 residues long. Germline values: CDR1 LNHDA, CDR2 SQIVND (reference sequence). Trimming stripped 5 bases from V and 5 bases from J, with 18 bases between. In DNA, the CDR3 is TGTGCCAGTAGTCCCGAAGGGGGTTTGGGAACTGAAGCTTTCTTT. Translated: CASSPEGGLGTEAFF.

The rearrangement uses TRBV5-5 and TRBJ1-4, with D uncertain. This CDR3 comprises 14 residues. From germline, CDR1 is SGHKS and CDR2 YYEKEE (reference sequence). Trimming pared 4 bases from V and 4 bases from J, leaving 11 bases between. The DNA for the CDR3 is TGTGCCAGCAGCGCCCGGGATCTTAATGAAAAACTGTTTTTT. As protein: CASSARDLNEKLFF.

V gene TRBV6-6 combines with J gene TRBJ2-7; the match to TRBD1 covers 9 bases. Germline V gives CDR1 MNHNY, CDR2 SVGAGI (reference sequence). The CDR3 is 15 residues long. Unmatched junction bases numbered 3, after V lost 0 bases and J lost 3 bases. CDR3 DNA: TGTGCCAGCAGTTACTCTGGGACAGGGTTCTACGAGCAGTACTTC. It is translated as CASSYSGTGFYEQYF.

This clone was detected once. CDR3 bases: TGCGCCAGCAGCACCCTAGGGGAACGCTCCGCAAGAGCTAACTATGGCTACACCTTC. Translation gives CASSTLGERSARANYGYTF. The chain links TRBV5-1 to TRBJ1-2; perhaps TRBD1 as D (5 bases). In germline, CDR1 is SGHRS, CDR2 YFSETQ. Trimming cost V 4 bases and J 0 bases, with 25 bases left between them. This CDR3 contains 19 residues.

The gene calls are TRBV7-8 and TRBJ2-7, with 12 bases matching TRBD2. The CDR3 spans 14 residues. CDR1 is SGHVS and CDR2 is FQNEAQ in the germline V gene. J gave up 6 bases and V 5 bases, and 5 bases lay outside the gene matches. CDR3 region: CASSPTSGGSEQYF. In DNA, the CDR3 is TGTGCCAGCAGCCCGACTAGCGGGGGTTCCGAGCAGTACTTC. The entire variable domain, with the rest obtained from reference TRBV7-8 and TRBJ2-7, is as follows: GAGVSQSPRYKVAKRGQDVALRCDPISGHVSLFWYQQALGQGPEFLTYFQNEAQLDKSGLPSDRFFAERPEGSVSTLKIQRTQQEDSAVYLCASSPTSGGSEQYFGPGTRLTVT.

The V and J genes are TRBV5-1 and TRBJ2-3; D is unclear. This CDR3 has 15 residues. The V gene's germline CDR1 is SGHRS and CDR2 YFSETQ. The V end was cut by 4 bases, the J end by 6 bases, with 18 bases between. The CDR3 bases are TGCGCCAGCAGCCCTCCCGGTAACGGCAGGGATACGCAGTATTTT. Its translation is CASSPPGNGRDTQYF.

The sample holds a few counts of this clone. The J gene is TRBJ1-2, the V gene TRBV19; 10 bases are a match to TRBD1. The CDR3 loop spans 18 amino acids. Unmatched junction bases numbered 12, after V lost 1 base and J lost 4 bases. The germline V gene has CDR1 LNHDA and CDR2 SQIVND (reference sequence). The CDR3 sequence is CASSIASSGTGVPYGYTF. DNA of the CDR3: TGTGCCAGTAGTATAGCCTCCTCCGGGACAGGGGTGCCCTATGGCTACACCTTC.

The CDR3 nucleotides read TGTGCCACCAGTCGCGGACAGGGGCCCACCCACGAGCAGTACTTC. Its translation is CATSRGQGPTHEQYF. The genes are TRBV15 and TRBJ2-5; TRBD1 agrees at 9 bases. Gene TRBJ2-7 matches the end of the DNA better, so the J call may be wrong. Germline CDR1 and CDR2: LNHNV and YYDKDF (reference sequence). The CDR3 has 15 amino acids.

This clone was detected a few times. V is TRBV7-9 and J is TRBJ1-5; D may be TRBD1 (6 bases). Per germline, CDR1 SEHNR and CDR2 FQNEAQ (reference sequence). The CDR3 is made up of 13 amino acids. V was clipped by 5 bases and J by 3 bases, with 8 bases between them. The CDR3 sequence: CASSRDTNQPQHF. In DNA, the CDR3 is TGTGCCAGCAGCCGGGACACCAATCAGCCCCAGCATTTT.

This clone showed up just once. This chain connects TRBV28 to TRBJ2-1; 15 positions match TRBD2. Germline lookup yields CDR1 MDHEN and CDR2 SYDVKM. The CDR3 runs 16 residues. The junction had 5 bases not matched to a gene; V was cut back by 4 bases and J by 7 bases. CDR3 sequence (DNA): TGTGCCAGCAGTTCCACGGGACTAGCGGGGGGAAATGAGCAGTTCTTC. This sequence encodes CASSSTGLAGGNEQFF.

This clone occurred once. This chain uses TRBV5-1 with TRBJ2-3, with 13 bases matching TRBD2. J gave up 4 bases and V 2 bases, and 7 bases lay outside the gene matches. CDR3 length equals 17 residues. Germline CDR1 and CDR2: SGHRS and YFSETQ. The CDR3 is CASSFLGLAGLPDTQYF. The CDR3 DNA follows: TGCGCCAGCAGCTTTCTGGGACTAGCGGGATTACCAGATACGCAGTATTTT.

The rearrangement joins TRBV5-1 to TRBJ2-5, with D uncertain. V lost 1 base and J lost 5, with 6 bases in between. Germline-derived CDR1 and CDR2 are SGHRS and YFSETQ. The CDR3 spans 12 residues. CDR3 nucleotide sequence: TGCGCCAGCAGCTTGCAAGCGGAGACCCAGTACTTC. Translation gives CASSLQAETQYF.

The V gene is TRBV5-1, the J gene TRBJ2-3, with TRBD1 matching over 9 bases. This CDR3 has 17 residues. Per the germline V gene, CDR1 is SGHRS and CDR2 is YFSETQ. V lost 4 bases, J lost 3 bases, and 12 bases stayed unmatched. The CDR3 nucleotides are TGCGCCAGCAGCCTTCTCCCCACAGGGGGCCTGACAGATACGCAGTATTTT. As protein: CASSLLPTGGLTDTQYF.

The genes are TRBV5-1 and TRBJ1-4; 8 bases map to TRBD1. With 3 bases clipped from V and 6 bases from J, the junction kept 7 bases outside the gene matches. The CDR3 length is 15 residues. Germline lookup yields CDR1 SGHRS and CDR2 YFSETQ. The CDR3 DNA is TGCGCCAGCAGCTACGGACAGGGTTGGGATGAAAAACTGTTTTTT. This codes for CASSYGQGWDEKLFF.

The rearrangement uses TRBV7-6 and TRBJ2-7; 9 bases align to TRBD1. The germline CDR1 and CDR2 sequences are SGHVS and FNYEAQ. Germline trimming cut 4 bases from V and 6 bases from J; bases unmatched to any gene: 4. The CDR3 length is 13 residues. DNA for the CDR3: TGTGCCAGCAGCTGGGACAGGGAATTCGAGCAGTACTTC. Translated: CASSWDREFEQYF. Combining the CDR3 with reference TRBV7-6 and TRBJ2-7 gives the whole variable domain GAGVSQSPRYKVTKRGQDVALRCDPISGHVSLYWYRQALGQGPEFLTYFNYEAQQDKSGLPNDRFSAERPEGSISTLTIQRTEQRDSAMYRCASSWDREFEQYFGPGTRLTVT.

The chain couples TRBV5-1 to TRBJ1-2; TRBD1 matches 7 bases. CDR3 length equals 14 residues. The germline gives CDR1 SGHRS, CDR2 YFSETQ. V gave up 5 bases and J gave up 2 bases; unmatched junction bases: 6. For the CDR3, the DNA is TGCGCCAGCAGTACGGACAGGCCGAACTATGGCTACACCTTC. Translated, it gives CASSTDRPNYGYTF. Looking up the rest from reference TRBV5-1 and TRBJ1-2 gives the full variable domain: KAGVTQTPRYLIKTRGQQVTLSCSPISGHRSVSWYQQTPGQGLQFLFEYFSETQRNKGNFPGRFSGRQFSNSRSEMNVSTLELGDSALYLCASSTDRPNYGYTFGSGTRLTVV.

In nucleotides, the CDR3 is TGTGCCAGCAGTGAAGATCCTAGCGGCAATGAGCAGTTCTTC. It encodes CASSEDPSGNEQFF. V and J are TRBV2 and TRBJ2-1, with 7 bases that match TRBD2. With 1 base clipped from V and 6 bases from J, the junction kept 3 bases outside the gene matches. CDR1 SNHLY and CDR2 FYNNEI come from the germline V gene. This CDR3 comprises 14 residues.

The chain uses TRBV4-3 and TRBJ2-2, with 9 bases lining up with TRBD2. Germline CDR1 is LGHNA and CDR2 is YSLEER. V lost 1 base, J lost 1 base, and 1 base stayed unmatched. CDR3 length: 16 residues. The CDR3 loop reads CASSQGLAVNTGELFF. CDR3 bases: TGCGCCAGCAGCCAAGGACTAGCGGTGAACACCGGGGAGCTGTTTTTT.

On this clone itself: The identical CDR3 is also encoded by other nucleotide sequences in the sample. The chain employs TRBV4-1 and TRBJ2-7, with 9 bases matching TRBD1. V dropped 2 bases and J dropped 4; count of bases not matched to a gene: 6. Germline assignment: CDR1 MGHRA and CDR2 YSYEKL. The CDR3 length is 15 residues. The CDR3 DNA reads as TGCGCCAGCAGCCAAATACAGGGACAGGGATACGAGCAGTACTTC. It codes for CASSQIQGQGYEQYF.

This clone was observed once. This chain uses TRBV27 with TRBJ2-7; a possible D gene is TRBD1 (6 bases). The CDR3 consists of 15 residues. Trimming pared 4 bases from V and 0 bases from J, leaving 13 bases between. The germline CDR1 and CDR2 sequences are MNHEY and SMNVEV (reference sequence). For the CDR3, the DNA is TGTGCCAGCAGTTCTCCGTCAGGGGTCTCCTACGAGCAGTACTTC. This translates into CASSSPSGVSYEQYF.